The clone carrying this TCR beta chain was detected ten times or more. The antigen remains unidentified. V lost 7 bases and J 4 bases, leaving 14 bases between the germline ends. The CDR3 spans 14 residues. This sample is part of a study of T cells after yellow fever vaccination. By 5'RACE template switching, TCR cDNA was produced, with a universal primer site and UMIs added in the process. TCRdb itself ran the 5' RACE reads through MiXCR, one entry per CDR3 protein. This sample has more than 200,000 distinct CDR3 sequences, with about 3.9% found just once. Whole-study results and caveats: Peaking on day 5 versus 15, the secondary response was faster but weaker. Once the booster was given, most primary-vaccination clones reappeared, at about 96% for CD4 and roughly 85% for CD8.

The sequencing here drew on PBMCs, taken 15 days after the yellow fever booster vaccination. This clonotype was obtained from a young man who received the YFV17D yellow fever vaccine. This chain joins TRBV12-3 or TRBV12-4 and TRBJ1-3; D remains unclear. The CDR3 loop reads CASKAGRLGNTIYF. CDR3 DNA: TGTGCCAGCAAGGCCGGAAGGCTAGGAAACACCATATATTTT.